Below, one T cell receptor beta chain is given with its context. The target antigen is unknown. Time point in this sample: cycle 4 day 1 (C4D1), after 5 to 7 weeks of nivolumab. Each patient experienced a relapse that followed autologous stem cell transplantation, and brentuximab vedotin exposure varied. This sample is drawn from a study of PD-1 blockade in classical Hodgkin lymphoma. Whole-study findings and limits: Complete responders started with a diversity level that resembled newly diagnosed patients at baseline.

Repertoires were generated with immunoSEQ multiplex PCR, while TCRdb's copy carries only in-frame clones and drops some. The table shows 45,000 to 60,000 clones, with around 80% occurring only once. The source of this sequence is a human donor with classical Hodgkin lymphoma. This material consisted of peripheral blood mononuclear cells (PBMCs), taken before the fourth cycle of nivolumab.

For the CDR3, the DNA is TGTGCCAGCAGCGTCCGGGCCGACCGCTACAATGAGCAGTTCTTC. As protein: CASSVRADRYNEQFF. V gene TRBV7-9 combines with J gene TRBJ2-1; D remains unclear. Germline V gene data show CDR1 as SEHNR and CDR2 as FQNEAQ (reference sequence). This CDR3 region has 15 residues. The V gene lost 5 bases and the J gene lost 3 bases, with 14 bases spanning the gap.